The 27 T cell receptor beta chains given below trace back to one sample, sequenced in a study of CD8+ T cells in alopecia areata. Extraction of RNA preceded its reverse transcription into cDNA, which served as the sequencing template. Only in-frame clones appear in the TCRdb table, and some are missing; sequencing was by immunoSEQ multiplex PCR. The sample includes 200,000 to 250,000 clones, over 60% of them seen just once. Indicated treatment: oral pan-JAK inhibitor, 5-10 mg twice daily. Source: CD4+ T cells sorted from blood, taken at week 4, from a patient treated with tofacitinib. The receptors shown here come from a human donor with alopecia areata.

V usage is TRBV4-1 and J usage is TRBJ2-7; D possibly matches TRBD1 or TRBD2 (7 bases each). The CDR3 consists of 16 residues. The V end was cut by 4 bases, the J end by 1 base, with 17 bases between. Looked up from germline, CDR1 is MGHRA and CDR2 is YSYEKL. CDR3 in DNA: TGCGCCAGCAGCCGTAACAGGGGACTAAGGTCCTACGAGCAGTACTTC. It codes for CASSRNRGLRSYEQYF.

This clone was seen only a few times. The genes are TRBV25-1 and TRBJ1-3; the D gene is possibly TRBD1 (5 bases). The CDR3 runs to 15 residues. Germline assignment: CDR1 MGHDK and CDR2 SYGVNS. V shed 1 base and J shed 2 bases, with 9 bases lying between them. The CDR3 coding sequence is TGTGCCAGCAGTGAATCCGGGACCGCTGGAAACACCATATATTTT. It is translated as CASSESGTAGNTIYF.

The V call is TRBV14, the J call TRBJ1-4, with unresolved D. The CDR3 runs 17 residues. The germline V gene encodes CDR1 SGHDN and CDR2 FVKESK. V lost 2 bases and J lost 0, with 13 bases in between. The CDR3 sequence: CASSQNSQLATNEKLFF. CDR3 nucleotide sequence: TGTGCCAGCAGCCAAAACAGTCAGCTTGCAACTAATGAAAAACTGTTTTTT.

In its sample, this clone was seen a few times. This chain joins TRBV4-1 and TRBJ2-3, with D perhaps matching TRBD2 (5 bases). V lost 7 bases to trimming and J lost 0 bases, with 14 bases between them. Germline values: CDR1 MGHRA, CDR2 YSYEKL. The CDR3 runs to 15 residues. CDR3 amino acids: CASNKRMTSTDTQYF. The DNA of the CDR3 is TGCGCCAGCAACAAGCGGATGACTAGCACAGATACGCAGTATTTT.

The V gene is TRBV4-1, the J gene TRBJ1-2; no definite D call. Germline V gives CDR1 MGHRA, CDR2 YSYEKL. This CDR3 is built from 15 residues. Trimming left V 2 bases short and J 4 bases short, with 14 bases between. The CDR3 region has the DNA TGCGCCAGCAGCCAACCCTTCCGTCGGTCCTATGGCTACACCTTC. Encoded protein: CASSQPFRRSYGYTF.

V gene TRBV5-1 combines with J gene TRBJ1-1; TRBD1 aligns across 7 bases. The CDR3 has 14 residues. Germline V gene lookup returns CDR1 SGHRS and CDR2 YFSETQ. J gave up 5 bases and V 4 bases, and 8 bases lay outside the gene matches. The CDR3 here is CASSEGQMSTEAFF. CDR3 DNA: TGCGCCAGCAGCGAGGGACAGATGTCGACTGAAGCTTTCTTT.

The chain joins TRBV27 to TRBJ2-6; no definite D call. The V end lost 4 bases, the J end lost 1 base, and 5 bases lay between the germline ends. The CDR3 has 14 amino acids. Germline V gives CDR1 MNHEY, CDR2 SMNVEV (reference sequence). Here the CDR3 DNA reads TGTGCCAGCAGTTCTGGATCTGGGGCCAACGTCCTGACTTTC. Amino acids: CASSSGSGANVLTF.

The table lists this clone with a few counts. This chain links TRBV6-1 with TRBJ1-2; TRBD1 is a possible D gene (6 bases). The V gene lost 6 bases and the J gene lost 2 bases, with 10 bases spanning the gap. This CDR3 comprises 13 residues. Germline V lookup: CDR1 MNHNS, CDR2 SASEGT. CDR3: CASSPGQNYGYTF. DNA for the CDR3: TGTGCCAGCAGCCCTGGACAGAACTATGGCTACACCTTC.

The gene calls are TRBV5-1 and TRBJ2-7; a possible D gene is TRBD2 (5 bases). Germline-derived CDR1 and CDR2 are SGHRS and YFSETQ. The CDR3 extends over 14 amino acids. The ends were cut back, 2 bases at V and 7 bases at J, with 16 bases in the middle. The chain's CDR3 is CASSFSGGTGEQYF. CDR3 in DNA: TGCGCCAGCAGCTTCTCAGGCGGCACGGGAGAGCAGTACTTC.

Concerning this clone: Other DNA sequences in the sample encode the same CDR3. The chain couples TRBV2 to TRBJ1-1, with a possible D match to TRBD1 (5 bases). This CDR3 contains 13 residues. The germline CDR1 and CDR2 sequences are SNHLY and FYNNEI. With 3 bases removed from V and 2 bases from J, the gap between germline ends came to 7 bases. The CDR3: CASSEQGNTEAFF. The CDR3 DNA sequence: TGTGCCAGCAGTGAGCAGGGAAACACTGAAGCTTTCTTT.

This chain's CDR3 is CASSEGTTNQPQHF. The CDR3 bases are TGTGCCAGCAGTGAAGGGACCACCAATCAGCCCCAGCATTTT. The J gene is TRBJ1-5, the V gene TRBV2; D gene unclear. Germline-derived CDR1 and CDR2 are SNHLY and FYNNEI. The CDR3 spans 14 residues. Trimming shortened V by 1 base and J by 3 bases, and 7 bases separated the two germline ends. The variable domain in full, with the rest retrieved from reference TRBV2 and TRBJ1-5, is EPEVTQTPSHQVTQMGQEVILRCVPISNHLYFYWYRQILGQKVEFLVSFYNNEISEKSEIFDDQFSVERPDGSNFTLKIRSTKLEDSAMYFCASSEGTTNQPQHFGDGTRLSIL.

This chain connects TRBV5-1 to TRBJ2-3; possible D gene TRBD2, 6 bases. Trimming removed 7 bases from V and 4 bases from J, with 16 bases in between. The CDR3 is 14 residues long. Per the germline V gene, CDR1 is SGHRS and CDR2 is YFSETQ. The CDR3 is CASGSLAGADTQYF. In nucleotides, the CDR3 is TGCGCCAGCGGGTCACTAGCCGGGGCAGATACGCAGTATTTT. Full variable domain (remainder filled in from reference TRBV5-1 and TRBJ2-3): KAGVTQTPRYLIKTRGQQVTLSCSPISGHRSVSWYQQTPGQGLQFLFEYFSETQRNKGNFPGRFSGRQFSNSRSEMNVSTLELGDSALYLCASGSLAGADTQYFGPGTRLTVL.

This sequence joins TRBV29-1 and TRBJ2-1; D gene unclear. The CDR3 sequence is 12 residues long. The germline CDR1 and CDR2 sequences are SQVTM and ANQGSEA. Trimming pared 1 base from V and 6 bases from J, leaving 7 bases between. The CDR3 nucleotides are TGCAGCGTTGAAGGGCTCTTCAATGAGCAGTTCTTC. It yields the protein CSVEGLFNEQFF.

The CDR3: CAAGQGHSGANVLTF. DNA for the CDR3: TGTGCCGCGGGCCAGGGGCACTCTGGGGCCAACGTCCTGACTTTC. The genes are TRBV10-3 and TRBJ2-6; D perhaps matches TRBD1 (6 bases). This CDR3 contains 15 residues. Germline lookup yields CDR1 ENHRY and CDR2 SYGVKD. Trimming stripped 11 bases from V and 0 bases from J, with 14 bases between.

This clone was counted a single time. The V gene is TRBV10-3, the J gene TRBJ1-2; 8 nucleotides line up with TRBD1. V dropped 5 bases and J dropped 6; count of bases not matched to a gene: 5. This CDR3 spans 13 amino acids. The germline V gene has CDR1 ENHRY and CDR2 SYGVKD. The DNA for the CDR3 is TGTGCCATCAGTAAGACAGGGGAGGATGGCTACACCTTC. It translates to CAISKTGEDGYTF.

The chain carries TRBV9 and TRBJ2-2; D uncertain. The CDR3 contains 12 residues. V gave up 1 base and J gave up 7 bases, with 5 bases separating them. Germline-derived CDR1 and CDR2 are SGDLS and YYNGEE. DNA for the CDR3: TGTGCCAGCAGCGTATATGGCGGGGAGCTGTTTTTT. This translates into CASSVYGGELFF.

The CDR3 spells CASSQSGGLNQPQHF. For the CDR3, the DNA is TGTGCCAGCAGCCAGTCGGGCGGGCTCAATCAGCCCCAGCATTTT. The chain uses TRBV7-9 and TRBJ1-5, with D unresolved. Looked up from germline, CDR1 is SEHNR and CDR2 is FQNEAQ (reference sequence). V lost 5 bases and J 3 bases, leaving 14 bases between the germline ends. CDR3 length equals 15 residues.

The chain has TRBV29-1 and TRBJ2-3, with D possibly being TRBD1 (6 bases). Germline lookup yields CDR1 SQVTM and CDR2 ANQGSEA. V lost 0 bases and J lost 4, with 20 bases in between. This CDR3 contains 17 residues. CDR3 DNA: TGCAGCGTTGAAGATCTTAGGGGCCGGGACATCGCAGATACGCAGTATTTT. This codes for CSVEDLRGRDIADTQYF.

The sample holds a few counts of this clone. The chain combines TRBV7-8 with TRBJ1-5; D might be TRBD1 (5 bases). Germline-derived CDR1 and CDR2 are SGHVS and FQNEAQ. The CDR3 spans 16 residues. V gave up 4 bases and J gave up 9 bases, with 22 bases separating them. Here the CDR3 reads CASSSQRDSGGRPQHF. The DNA of the CDR3 is TGTGCCAGCAGCTCCCAACGTGACAGTGGGGGAAGGCCCCAGCATTTT.

The rearrangement links TRBV4-3 to TRBJ2-3, with D perhaps TRBD2 (5 bases). This CDR3 is 14 amino acids long. The ends were cut back, 4 bases at V and 1 base at J, with 9 bases in the middle. CDR1 LGHNA and CDR2 YSLEER come from the germline V gene. Here the CDR3 DNA reads TGCGCCAGCAGCCCCCTGGAGGGCACAGATACGCAGTATTTT. It codes for CASSPLEGTDTQYF.

This clone occurred a few times. J is TRBJ2-3 and V is TRBV7-2, with D maybe TRBD2 (6 bases). The CDR3 length is 15 residues. Trimming stripped 0 bases from V and 5 bases from J, with 12 bases between. CDR1 and CDR2 (germline): SGHTA, FQGNSA. The CDR3 reads CASSLAGLARDTQYF. CDR3 nucleotides: TGTGCCAGCAGCTTAGCGGGGCTAGCGCGAGATACGCAGTATTTT.

This clone appeared a few times. The rearrangement uses TRBV5-1 and TRBJ1-1; possible D gene TRBD1, 5 bases. The CDR3 loop spans 15 amino acids. The V end was cut by 2 bases, the J end by 1 base, with 12 bases between. The germline V gene has CDR1 SGHRS and CDR2 YFSETQ. The CDR3 protein is CASSFQGVPNTEAFF. CDR3 coding DNA: TGCGCCAGCAGCTTTCAGGGAGTCCCGAACACTGAAGCTTTCTTT.

The chain is built from TRBV7-2 and TRBJ1-1; D unclear. V was cut by 0 bases and J by 5 bases, with 10 bases left in between. This CDR3 is built from 14 residues. Germline V lookup: CDR1 SGHTA, CDR2 FQGNSA. The DNA for the CDR3 is TGTGCCAGCAGCTTAGCGCAAGGTGTAACTGAAGCTTTCTTT. The encoded protein is CASSLAQGVTEAFF.

The chain carries TRBV20-1 and TRBJ2-7; weak D call: TRBD1 (5 bases). Per the germline V gene, CDR1 is DFQATT and CDR2 is SNEGSKA (reference sequence). Trimming took 7 bases from V and 5 from J, leaving 12 bases between them. This CDR3 is 11 amino acids long. The CDR3 spells CSVGVPNEQYF. The CDR3 DNA reads as TGCAGTGTAGGGGTCCCCAACGAGCAGTACTTC.

The J gene is TRBJ1-1, the V gene TRBV5-4, with 8 nucleotides matching TRBD1. V shed 4 bases, J shed 3 bases, and the junction held 5 bases outside the gene matches. Per the germline V gene, CDR1 is SGHNT and CDR2 is YYREEE (reference sequence). The CDR3 is 14 amino acids. For the CDR3, the DNA is TGTGCCAGCAGCCAAGTGACAGGGGACACTGAAGCTTTCTTT. Protein: CASSQVTGDTEAFF.

This clone was counted a few times. The rearrangement uses TRBV9 and TRBJ1-6, with TRBD1 matching over 9 bases. The CDR3 length is 15 residues. After removal of 2 bases from V and 9 bases from J, the junction contained 6 bases not matched to a gene. Germline V gene lookup returns CDR1 SGDLS and CDR2 YYNGEE. CDR3 sequence: CASSVGTGLGSPLHF. CDR3 bases: TGTGCCAGCAGCGTTGGGACAGGGCTTGGTTCACCCCTCCACTTT.

This clone was recorded a few times. The sample has other DNA sequences that encode this CDR3 too. This sequence joins TRBV19 and TRBJ2-2; no reliable D call. This CDR3 region has 12 residues. V lost 7 bases to trimming and J lost 2 bases, with 5 bases between them. Looked up from germline, CDR1 is LNHDA and CDR2 is SQIVND (reference sequence). Here the CDR3 reads CASNLNTGELFF. CDR3 DNA: TGTGCCAGTAACCTTAACACCGGGGAGCTGTTTTTT.